The T cell receptor beta chain under discussion was sequenced for a study of T-cell reconstitution after alpha-beta-depleted transplantation in children listed by TCRdb under 2016. Regarding the complete study: Using TCR repertoire profiling, the study followed T-cell immune reconstitution in a quantitative way in children after TCRalphabeta/CD19-depleted allogeneic hematopoietic cell transplantation. The full study reports these points: Hyperexpanded clone frequencies declined over subsequent months; after one year, T-cell counts and TCRbeta diversity were mostly attributed to newly produced T cells. The apparently early alphabetaT-cell count recovery about two months after transplant was reportedly dependent on only several hundred rapidly expanded clones derived from non-depleted graft cells. The high TCRbeta diversity at day 60 in some patients was ascribed to recipient T cells and intrathymic progenitors that had survived conditioning.

Its CDR3 holds 16 amino acids, cysteine through phenylalanine. The sequence is cut down to CDR3 DNA, 48 bases in frame from base 1. V loses 2 bases of germline sequence and J loses 2 bases, and the interval between the two ends is 16 bases. CDR1 SEHNR and CDR2 FQNEAQ are derived from the germline V gene (reference sequence). What this sample's treatment or condition label stands for: allogeneic hematopoietic cell transplantation with graft depleted of TCRalphabeta T cells and CD19 B cells. The children who served as transplant recipients had been given grafts of TCRalphabeta/CD19-depleted allogeneic hematopoietic cells. This clonotype showed up many times. The antigen it recognizes is unknown. No much larger clone exists at a distance of one base, and base qualities are not known. Preparation of the library involved PCR. The run used an Illumina HiSeq 2500. To normalize quantification of the TCRbeta repertoire, the TCR libraries were built with molecular barcoding that relied on unique molecular identifiers. The public reads were run again by TCRdb, first through fastp at Q25 and then through MiXCR, and only productive beta chains were kept. When rows share a CDR3 protein, they turn into one entry using the most common DNA and genes. Within this sample are roughly 300,000 distinct CDR3 sequences, with more than 9% of them counted one time only. 20% to 30% of the sample rests with the top ten.

This clonotype originated in a male patient between 2 and 15 years old who had a stem cell transplant for chronic granulomatous disease, so the T cells may come from the graft donor. This receptor chain uses TRBV7-9 and TRBJ2-7, with TRBD2 tentatively as D gene (6 bases match). This specimen was peripheral blood, taken 180 days after TCRalphabeta/CD19-depleted stem cell transplant. The CDR3 is CASSLRGSSSPYEQYF. The nucleotides are TGTGCCAGCAGCTTACGGGGGTCATCAAGTCCCTACGAGCAGTACTTC.